This T cell receptor (beta chain) is drawn from a study of identical twins. General study points: Invariant populations such as MAIT and iNKT cells could partly muddle zero-insertion analyses. Compared with models, monozygotic twins showed more out-of-frame TCR alpha sharing.

This clonotype was seen at least ten times. Its specificity is unknown. A single record per CDR3 protein comes from TCRdb applying MiXCR to the 5' RACE reads. The sample holds some 500,000 distinct CDR3 sequences, around 9.6% seen once. Separately, the same data were catalogued under a study of yellow fever vaccine responses in identical twins.

This clonotype was sampled from a woman between 18 and 30 years old in good health. Sequenced input: PBMCs.

The CDR3 bases are TGTGCCAGCAATTCCCGGGACAGCCCAAGTATGGAGACCCAGTACTTC. This codes for CASNSRDSPSMETQYF. The chain links TRBV12-3 or TRBV12-4 to TRBJ2-5, with 7 bases matching TRBD1. This CDR3 is 16 amino acids long. The V gene end was trimmed by 7 bases and the J gene end by 5 bases; junction bases not matched to a gene: 16.